The clone carrying this T cell receptor beta chain appeared many times. Antigen specificity is unknown. This sample was included in a study of metastatic and nonmetastatic thyroid tumors. Study background: Across peripheral blood and tumor or nodule tissue samples taken from malignant and benign thyroid patients, the repertoires were compared with one another.

The V end was cut by 4 bases, the J end by 0 bases, with 3 bases between. From germline, CDR1 is LGHDT and CDR2 YNNKEL (reference sequence). The CDR3 length is 13 residues. Overall study results and limits: Across blood and tumor, TCR beta diversity in malignant thyroid tumors was reportedly significantly higher than in benign nodules.

Original methodology: CDR3 was compared across clinicopathological groups, and the resulting differences were used to build a distant-metastasis classifier for papillary thyroid cancer. TCRdb re-analyzed the PCR reads through MiXCR. The V and J calls were determined by TCRdb, not by the authors. The table records 75,000 to 100,000 clones, approximately 12% of them present only once. Thyroid surgery took place with no prior treatment in any patient. This chain joins TRBV3-1 and TRBJ2-2; D remains unclear. The receptor's source is a female donor with papillary thyroid cancer or a benign thyroid nodule (not recorded which). Some clones in this sample may be carry-over from other donors' samples. Input material: blood. Here the CDR3 reads CASSRPNTGELFF. As DNA, the CDR3 is TGTGCCAGCAGCCGGCCGAACACCGGGGAGCTGTTTTTT.